The present TCR beta chain was sequenced within a study of blood T cell repertoires in COVID-19. As for the study in general: Specimens from acute and convalescent COVID-19 originated in the United States, Italy and Spain.

TCRdb's copy holds only in-frame clones and misses some; the assay was immunoSEQ multiplex PCR. The sample lists 300,000 to 400,000 clones, around nine tenths seen once, with around 3.3% in the top ten. Trimming took 6 bases from V and 6 from J, leaving 17 bases between them. This CDR3 is 14 amino acids long. The germline V gene has CDR1 LNHDA and CDR2 SQIVND (reference sequence). The receptor was isolated from a woman aged 18-29 years who had recovered from COVID-19. V is TRBV19 and J is TRBJ1-1; possible D gene TRBD1, 6 bases. Sequencing was carried out using peripheral blood. CDR3 in DNA: TGTGCCAGTAGGACAGGTAATCCCTTATCTGAAGCTTTCTTT. Translation: CASRTGNPLSEAFF.